This TCR beta chain was documented in a study of T cell responses to AZD1222 COVID-19 vaccine. Study-level background: Timing groups of about 4 and about 12 weeks for second doses were pooled.

The CDR3 is made up of 14 amino acids. Germline lookup yields CDR1 MNHEY and CDR2 SVGAGI. J lost 3 bases, V lost 6 bases, and 5 bases had no gene match. Sequenced by immunoSEQ multiplex PCR; TCRdb stores in-frame clones only, minus some. Here the sample spans 90,000 to 120,000 clones, 70% to 90% being singletons. Notes on the study in general: Among vaccine-associated CD4 TCRs, coverage spanned spike, with dominance at 160-218 and 743-854. Repertoires were obtained solely post-peak T cell response. Clonal diversity may have been underestimated, and the donors were mostly white British, with more females than males.

The sample holds one count of this clone. Its antigen remains unknown. The sequencing used peripheral blood, collected on day 0 of AZD1222 vaccination. The chain couples TRBV6-5 to TRBJ2-7; the match to TRBD1 covers 10 bases. The source is an adult in good health. This CDR3 is CASRPGQGSYEQYF. The CDR3 bases are TGTGCCAGCAGGCCGGGACAGGGGAGCTACGAGCAGTACTTC.